This TCR beta chain was identified during a study of blood T cells in healthy people across ages. Study-wide results and caveats: Observed TCR beta diversity per million T cells went down as age went up. This fall followed a roughly linear course with age.

CDR3 length: 14 residues. Germline CDR1 is SNHLY and CDR2 is FYNNEI. The V end was cut by 7 bases, the J end by 2 bases, with 15 bases between. About this clonotype: As yet, its antigen is unknown.

It was with a sample-barcoded 5' primer and a J-beta primer mix that a second PCR of about 6 to 11 cycles was run. MiXCR was run by TCRdb on the 5' RACE reads, yielding one entry per CDR3 protein. The sample has fewer than 1,200,000 distinct CDR3 sequences; about 23% are singletons. This sample was shared with a second study, whose subject was T cells of mothers and their children. That work contributes: Donors comprised a few healthy Caucasian mothers plus their six children.

The receptor comes from a girl aged 2-15 years in good health. V and J are TRBV2 and TRBJ2-7, with no clear D. What was sequenced was blood. The CDR3 coding sequence is TGTGCCAGCACGGAGACAAACCCTCCCTACGAGCAGTACTTC. This sequence encodes CASTETNPPYEQYF.